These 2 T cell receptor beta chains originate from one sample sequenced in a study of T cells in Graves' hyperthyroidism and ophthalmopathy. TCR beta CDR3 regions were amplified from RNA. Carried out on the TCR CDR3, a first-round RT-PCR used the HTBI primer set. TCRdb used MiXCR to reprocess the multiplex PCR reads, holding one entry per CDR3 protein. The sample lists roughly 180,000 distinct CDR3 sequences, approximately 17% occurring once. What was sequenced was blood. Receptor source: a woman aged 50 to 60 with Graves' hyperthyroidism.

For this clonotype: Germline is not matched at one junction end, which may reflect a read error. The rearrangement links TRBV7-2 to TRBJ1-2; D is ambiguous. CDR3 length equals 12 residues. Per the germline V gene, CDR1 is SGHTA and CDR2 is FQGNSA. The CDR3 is CASSLTGVGCTF. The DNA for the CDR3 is TGTGCCAGCAGCTTAACGGGTGTTGGCTGCACCTTC.

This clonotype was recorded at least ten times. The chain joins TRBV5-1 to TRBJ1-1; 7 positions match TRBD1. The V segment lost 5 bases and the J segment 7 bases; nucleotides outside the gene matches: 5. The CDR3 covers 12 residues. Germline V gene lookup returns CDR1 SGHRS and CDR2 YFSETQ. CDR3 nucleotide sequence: TGCGCCAGCAGATGGGACAGCAGTGAAGCTTTCTTT. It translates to CASRWDSSEAFF.